This entry concerns a single T cell receptor (beta chain). Its antigen remains unknown. A junction boundary mismatches the germline segment, possibly from a read error. Next came a second PCR, run for roughly 6 to 11 cycles, which used a sample-barcoded 5' primer along with a J-beta primer mix. Tagging of each cDNA molecule was performed by a template-switch adaptor with 12 random nucleotides. TCRdb reprocessed the 5' RACE reads with MiXCR, giving one entry per CDR3 protein. Of 550,000 to 600,000 distinct CDR3 sequences listed, less than 60% are singletons. This sample is drawn from a study of blood T cells in healthy people across ages. Findings and limits, study-wide: In long-lived donors, naive CD4+ cell counts and diversity exceeded those of aged donors. Across the age range, TCR beta diversity per million T cells fell in a roughly linear way.

The CDR3 has 12 amino acids. Germline assignment: CDR1 SEHNR and CDR2 FQNEAQ (reference sequence). Source material: blood. V is TRBV7-9 and J is TRBJ1-1; possible D gene TRBD1, 6 bases. This TCR was recovered from a man older than 75 in good health. The CDR3 region has the DNA TGTGTCAGCAGCCAAACAACAGGGGAAGCTTTCTTT. Its translation is CVSSQTTGEAFF.